The entry below gives a single TCR beta chain sequence along with its context. Its antigen remains unknown. V shed 4 bases and J shed 0 bases, with 12 bases lying between them. The CDR3 contains 15 residues. TCRdb reprocessed the 5' RACE reads via MiXCR and lists one record per CDR3 protein. The data contain 350,000 to 450,000 distinct CDR3 sequences, approximately 22% of them singletons. The sample belongs to a study of CD8 T cells in ankylosing spondylitis. Study-wide results and caveats: Fewer than ten highly homologous variants made up a TCR beta motif that seemed to typify ankylosing spondylitis blood. Clones tied to disease were said to be significantly enriched in matched ankylosing spondylitis synovial fluid.

The specimen was blood, either unsorted or a sorted T cell fraction (not recorded which). The sequence was obtained from a male donor with ankylosing spondylitis or in good health (not recorded which). The chain is built from TRBV12-3 or TRBV12-4 and TRBJ2-5; D possibly corresponds to TRBD1 (5 bases). This chain's CDR3 is CASSYAGAYQETQYF. The CDR3 DNA follows: TGTGCCAGCAGTTACGCTGGGGCGTACCAAGAGACCCAGTACTTC.